This T cell receptor beta chain stems from a study of blood T cell repertoires in COVID-19. Trimming took 6 bases from V and 1 from J, leaving 13 bases between them. Germline V gene lookup returns CDR1 MNHEY and CDR2 SVGEGT. The length of the CDR3 is 15 residues. Before being deemed recovered, Cohort 3 donors had two negative PCRs, clearance, or symptom resolution. Data came from immunoSEQ multiplex PCR; TCRdb stores just in-frame clones and leaves some out. Altogether around 280,000 clones are present, around 88% being singletons, with the ten largest covering about 6%. The chain is built from TRBV6-2 or TRBV6-3 and TRBJ2-1; maybe TRBD2 (6 bases). The sequenced sample was PBMCs or T cells enriched from blood (not recorded which). The receptor was isolated from a woman aged 40 to 50 who had recovered from COVID-19. The CDR3 DNA reads TGTGCCAGCAGCCTTAGCGGATCATCCTACAATGAGCAGTTCTTC. Protein: CASSLSGSSYNEQFF.